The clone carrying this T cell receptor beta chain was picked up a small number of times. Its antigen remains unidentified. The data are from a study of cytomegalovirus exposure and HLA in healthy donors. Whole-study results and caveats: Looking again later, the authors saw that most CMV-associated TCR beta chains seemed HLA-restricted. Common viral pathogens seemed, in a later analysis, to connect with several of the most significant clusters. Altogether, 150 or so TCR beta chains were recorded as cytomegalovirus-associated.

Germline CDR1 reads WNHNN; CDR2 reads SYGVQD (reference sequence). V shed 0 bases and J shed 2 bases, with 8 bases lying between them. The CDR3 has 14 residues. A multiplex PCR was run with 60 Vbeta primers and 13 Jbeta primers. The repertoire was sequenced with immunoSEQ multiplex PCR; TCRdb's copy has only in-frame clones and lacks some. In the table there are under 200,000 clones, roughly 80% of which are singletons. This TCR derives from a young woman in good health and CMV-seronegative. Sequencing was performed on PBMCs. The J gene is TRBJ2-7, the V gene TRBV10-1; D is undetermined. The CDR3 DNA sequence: TGCGCCAGCAGTGAGTCAGTACATCCCTACGAGCAGTACTTC. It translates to CASSESVHPYEQYF.